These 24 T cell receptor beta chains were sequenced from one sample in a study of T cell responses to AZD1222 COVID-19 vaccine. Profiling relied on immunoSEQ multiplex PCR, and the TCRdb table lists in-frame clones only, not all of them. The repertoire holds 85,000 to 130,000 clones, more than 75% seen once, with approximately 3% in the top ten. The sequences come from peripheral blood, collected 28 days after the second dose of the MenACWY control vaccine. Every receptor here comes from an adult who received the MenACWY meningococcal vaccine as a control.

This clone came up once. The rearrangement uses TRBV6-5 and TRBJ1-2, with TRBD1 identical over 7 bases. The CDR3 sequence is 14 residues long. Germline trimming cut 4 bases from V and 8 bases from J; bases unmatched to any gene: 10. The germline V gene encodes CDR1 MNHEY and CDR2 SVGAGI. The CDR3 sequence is CASSSGYRGRGYTF. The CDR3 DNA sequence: TGTGCCAGCAGTTCCGGATACAGGGGCAGAGGCTACACCTTC.

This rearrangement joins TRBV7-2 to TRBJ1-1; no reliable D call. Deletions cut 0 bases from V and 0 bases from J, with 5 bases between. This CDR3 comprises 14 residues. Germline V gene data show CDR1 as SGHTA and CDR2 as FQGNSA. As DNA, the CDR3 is TGTGCCAGCAGCTTAGCCCTAGTGAACACTGAAGCTTTCTTT. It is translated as CASSLALVNTEAFF.

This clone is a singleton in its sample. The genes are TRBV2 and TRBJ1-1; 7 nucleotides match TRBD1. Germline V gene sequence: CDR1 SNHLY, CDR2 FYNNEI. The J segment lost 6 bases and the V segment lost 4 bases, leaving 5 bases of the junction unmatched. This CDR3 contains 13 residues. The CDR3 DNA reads TGTGCCAGCAGTGGGGACAGTAACTCTGAAGCTTTCTTT. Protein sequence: CASSGDSNSEAFF. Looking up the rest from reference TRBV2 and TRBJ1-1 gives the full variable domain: EPEVTQTPSHQVTQMGQEVILRCVPISNHLYFYWYRQILGQKVEFLVSFYNNEISEKSEIFDDQFSVERPDGSNFTLKIRSTKLEDSAMYFCASSGDSNSEAFFGQGTRLTVV.

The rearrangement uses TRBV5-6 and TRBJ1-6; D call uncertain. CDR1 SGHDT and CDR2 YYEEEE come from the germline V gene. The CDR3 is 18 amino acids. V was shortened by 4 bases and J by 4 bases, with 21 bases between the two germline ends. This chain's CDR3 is CASSATPTARLYNSPLHF. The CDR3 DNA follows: TGTGCCAGCAGCGCCACCCCGACCGCACGCCTATATAATTCACCCCTCCACTTT. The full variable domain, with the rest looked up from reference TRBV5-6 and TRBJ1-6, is DAGVTQSPTHLIKTRGQQVTLRCSPKSGHDTVSWYQQALGQGPQFIFQYYEEEERQRGNFPDRFSGHQFPNYSSELNVNALLLGDSALYLCASSATPTARLYNSPLHFGNGTRLTVT.

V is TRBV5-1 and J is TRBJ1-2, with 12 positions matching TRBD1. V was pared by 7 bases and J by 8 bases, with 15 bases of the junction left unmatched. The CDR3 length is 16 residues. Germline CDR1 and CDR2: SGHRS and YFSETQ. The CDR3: CASFGTGTGGAEGYTF. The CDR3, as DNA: TGCGCCAGCTTTGGGACCGGGACAGGGGGCGCGGAGGGCTACACCTTC.

CDR3 loop: CATSGGVAKNIQYF. DNA for the CDR3: TGTGCCACCAGCGGAGGGGTAGCCAAAAACATTCAGTACTTC. The gene calls are TRBV15 and TRBJ2-4, with D possibly matching TRBD2 (6 bases). Germline V gives CDR1 LNHNV, CDR2 YYDKDF (reference sequence). Trimming shortened V by 5 bases and J by 0 bases, and 8 bases separated the two germline ends. There are 14 residues in the CDR3.

The CDR3 sequence: CASSLTGGIDEQFF. The CDR3 DNA follows: TGTGCCAGCAGCTTAACTGGGGGCATCGATGAGCAGTTCTTC. J is TRBJ2-1 and V is TRBV7-3, with a tentative D call TRBD1 (6 bases). The germline gives CDR1 SGHTA, CDR2 FQGTGA. The CDR3 contains 14 residues. V lost 0 bases, J lost 8 bases, and 11 bases lay in between. Using reference TRBV7-3 and TRBJ2-1 for the parts outside the CDR3, the full variable domain is GAGVSQTPSNKVTEKGKYVELRCDPISGHTALYWYRQSLGQGPEFLIYFQGTGAADDSGLPNDRFFAVRPEGSVSTLKIQRTERGDSAVYLCASSLTGGIDEQFFGPGTRLTVL.

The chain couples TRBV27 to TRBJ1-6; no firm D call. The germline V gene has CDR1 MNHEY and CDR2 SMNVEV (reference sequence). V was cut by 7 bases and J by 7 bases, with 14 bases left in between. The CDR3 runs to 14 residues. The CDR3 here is CASTPGPLNSPLHF. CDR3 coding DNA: TGTGCCAGCACTCCGGGTCCTTTAAATTCACCCCTCCACTTT.

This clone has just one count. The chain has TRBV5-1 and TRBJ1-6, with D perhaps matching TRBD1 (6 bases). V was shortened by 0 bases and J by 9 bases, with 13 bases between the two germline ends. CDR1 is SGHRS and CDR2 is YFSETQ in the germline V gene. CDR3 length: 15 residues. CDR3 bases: TGCGCCAGCAGCTTGGCGGGGGGCGCCGGTTCACCCCTCCACTTT. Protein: CASSLAGGAGSPLHF.

CDR3 sequence reads: CASSLGGLDTEAFF. For the CDR3, the DNA is TGCGCCAGCAGCCTCGGAGGGTTGGACACTGAAGCTTTCTTT. The chain is built from TRBV5-1 and TRBJ1-1, with no clear D. This CDR3 is 14 amino acids long. Trimming removed 4 bases from V and 3 bases from J, with 13 bases in between. Per the germline V gene, CDR1 is SGHRS and CDR2 is YFSETQ.

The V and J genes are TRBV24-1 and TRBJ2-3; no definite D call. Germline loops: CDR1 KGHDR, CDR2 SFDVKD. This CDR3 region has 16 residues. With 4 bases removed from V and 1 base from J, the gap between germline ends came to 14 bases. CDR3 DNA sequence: TGTGCCACCAGTGACCCCGGATCCCACGGCACAGATACGCAGTATTTT. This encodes CATSDPGSHGTDTQYF.

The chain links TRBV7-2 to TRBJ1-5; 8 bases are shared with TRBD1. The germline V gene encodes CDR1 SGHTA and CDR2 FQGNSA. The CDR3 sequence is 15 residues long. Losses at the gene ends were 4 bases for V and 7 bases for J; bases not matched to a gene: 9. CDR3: CASSSGRQGQQPQHF. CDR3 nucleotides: TGTGCCAGCAGCTCAGGCCGACAGGGGCAACAGCCCCAGCATTTT.

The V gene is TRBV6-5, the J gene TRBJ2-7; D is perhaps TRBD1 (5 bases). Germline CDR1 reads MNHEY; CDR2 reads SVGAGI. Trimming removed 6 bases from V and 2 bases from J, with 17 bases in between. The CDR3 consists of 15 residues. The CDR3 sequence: CASSDYRSGTYEQYF. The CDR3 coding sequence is TGTGCCAGCAGCGATTACCGGTCAGGGACCTACGAGCAGTACTTC.

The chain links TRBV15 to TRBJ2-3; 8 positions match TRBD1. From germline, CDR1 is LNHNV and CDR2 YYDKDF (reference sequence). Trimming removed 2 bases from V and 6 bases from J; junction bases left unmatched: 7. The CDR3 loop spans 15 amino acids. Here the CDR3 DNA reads TGTGCCACCAGCAGAACTACAGGGGGTTGGGATACGCAGTATTTT. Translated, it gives CATSRTTGGWDTQYF.

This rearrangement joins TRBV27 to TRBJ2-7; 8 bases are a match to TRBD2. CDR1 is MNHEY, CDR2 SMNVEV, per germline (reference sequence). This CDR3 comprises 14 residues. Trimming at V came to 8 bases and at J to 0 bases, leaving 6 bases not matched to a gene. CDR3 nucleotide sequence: TGTGCCAGCTCCCCAAGCGGGAGCTCCTACGAGCAGTACTTC. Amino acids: CASSPSGSSYEQYF.

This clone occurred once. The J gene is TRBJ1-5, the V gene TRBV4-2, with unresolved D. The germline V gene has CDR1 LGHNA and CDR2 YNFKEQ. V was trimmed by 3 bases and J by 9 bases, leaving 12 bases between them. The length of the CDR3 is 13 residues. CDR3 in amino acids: CASSQAVQRPQHF. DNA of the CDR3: TGTGCCAGCAGCCAGGCAGTGCAACGGCCCCAGCATTTT.

The CDR3 spells CASSQGEGLVTDTQYF. As DNA, the CDR3 is TGTGCCAGCAGCCAAGGAGAGGGACTAGTCACAGATACGCAGTATTTT. The chain couples TRBV14 to TRBJ2-3, with 8 positions matching TRBD2. With V trimmed by 1 base and J by 2 bases, 5 bases remained unmatched. Germline V gene sequence: CDR1 SGHDN, CDR2 FVKESK. There are 16 residues in the CDR3.

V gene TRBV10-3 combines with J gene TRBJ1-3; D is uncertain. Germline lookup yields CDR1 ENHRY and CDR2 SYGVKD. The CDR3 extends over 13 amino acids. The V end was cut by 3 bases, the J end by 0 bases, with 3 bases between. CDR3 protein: CAISEVSGNTIYF. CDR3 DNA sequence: TGTGCCATCAGTGAAGTCTCTGGAAACACCATATATTTT.

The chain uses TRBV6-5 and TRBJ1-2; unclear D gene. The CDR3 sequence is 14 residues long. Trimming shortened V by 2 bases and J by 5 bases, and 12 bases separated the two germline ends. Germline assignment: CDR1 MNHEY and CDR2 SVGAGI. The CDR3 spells CASSYHAASYGYTF. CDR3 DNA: TGTGCCAGCAGTTACCACGCTGCTTCGTATGGCTACACCTTC.

The CDR3 here is CATSRDISGGGGNQPQHF. CDR3 DNA sequence: TGTGCCACCAGCAGAGATATTTCAGGGGGCGGTGGCAATCAGCCCCAGCATTTT. The chain carries TRBV15 and TRBJ1-5, with TRBD1 identical over 8 bases. This CDR3 is built from 18 residues. Germline V gene sequence: CDR1 LNHNV, CDR2 YYDKDF (reference sequence). After removal of 0 bases from V and 2 bases from J, the junction contained 9 bases not matched to a gene.

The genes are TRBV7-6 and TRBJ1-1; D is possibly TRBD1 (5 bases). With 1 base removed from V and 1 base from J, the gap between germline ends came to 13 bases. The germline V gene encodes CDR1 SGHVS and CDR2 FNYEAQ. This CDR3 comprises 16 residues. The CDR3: CASSLGAGKKNTEAFF. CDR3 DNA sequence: TGTGCCAGCAGCTTAGGGGCAGGGAAAAAGAACACTGAAGCTTTCTTT. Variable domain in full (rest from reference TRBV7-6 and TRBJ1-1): GAGVSQSPRYKVTKRGQDVALRCDPISGHVSLYWYRQALGQGPEFLTYFNYEAQQDKSGLPNDRFSAERPEGSISTLTIQRTEQRDSAMYRCASSLGAGKKNTEAFFGQGTRLTVV.

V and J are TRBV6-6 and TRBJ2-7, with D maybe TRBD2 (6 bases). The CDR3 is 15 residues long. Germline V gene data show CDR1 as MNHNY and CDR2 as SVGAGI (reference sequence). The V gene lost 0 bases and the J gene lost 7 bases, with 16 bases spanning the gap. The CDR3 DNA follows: TGTGCCAGCAGTTACTCAGCCGGGGGTGTGGGGGAGCAGTACTTC. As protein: CASSYSAGGVGEQYF.

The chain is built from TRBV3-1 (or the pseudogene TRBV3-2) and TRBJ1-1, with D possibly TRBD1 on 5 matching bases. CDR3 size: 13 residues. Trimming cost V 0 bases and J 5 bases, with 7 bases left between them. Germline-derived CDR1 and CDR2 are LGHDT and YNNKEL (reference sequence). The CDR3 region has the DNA TGTGCCAGCAGCCAAGAAGGGACGACTGAAGCTTTCTTT. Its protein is CASSQEGTTEAFF.

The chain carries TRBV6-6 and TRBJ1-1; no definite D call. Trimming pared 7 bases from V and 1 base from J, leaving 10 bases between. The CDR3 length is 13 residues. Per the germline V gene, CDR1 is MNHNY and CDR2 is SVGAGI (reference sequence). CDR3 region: CASTVRENTEAFF. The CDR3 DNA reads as TGTGCCAGCACCGTCCGGGAGAACACTGAAGCTTTCTTT.